A single sample is the source of the 10 T cell receptor beta chains below, sequenced in a study of T cells after posttransplantation cyclophosphamide. Method: immunoSEQ multiplex PCR; TCRdb's copy keeps in-frame clones and lacks some. This sample yields 10,000 or so clones, of which roughly 87% are seen a single time; 1.6% belongs to the top ten. Source material: memory CD4+ T cells sorted from PBMCs. These receptors came from a woman between 55 and 75 years old in good health, CMV-negative, and a related stem cell transplant donor.

This clone has just one count. The junction differs from germline at one of its ends, possibly a read error. The chain joins TRBV19 to TRBJ2-2; possible D gene TRBD1, 6 bases. The CDR3 loop spans 11 amino acids. Germline-derived CDR1 and CDR2 are LNHDA and SQIVND (reference sequence). CDR3 amino acids: CASSTVGGLFF. CDR3 nucleotide sequence: TGTGCCAGTAGTACAGTAGGGGGGCTGTTTTTT.

In this sample, this clone turned up a few times. This sequence joins TRBV7-9 and TRBJ1-3, with 8 bases matching TRBD1. The CDR3 runs to 15 residues. Trimming removed 4 bases from V and 3 bases from J; junction bases left unmatched: 5. Germline-derived CDR1 and CDR2 are SEHNR and FQNEAQ (reference sequence). Written as DNA, the CDR3 is TGTGCCAGCAGCTCCGACAGGGGAAGTGGAAACACCATATATTTT. Translation gives CASSSDRGSGNTIYF.

The chain couples TRBV6-5 to TRBJ2-1; maybe TRBD1 (6 bases). The CDR3 consists of 16 residues. The germline gives CDR1 MNHEY, CDR2 SVGAGI. V lost 0 bases and J 7 bases, leaving 16 bases between the germline ends. The CDR3 DNA sequence: TGTGCCAGCAGTTACTCGTCAGGGGCTTGGGGGAATGAGCAGTTCTTC. It specifies CASSYSSGAWGNEQFF.

This clone occurred a few times. The gene calls are TRBV2 and TRBJ2-2; TRBD2 aligns across 13 bases. V trimming: 4 bases; J trimming: 5 bases; junction bases outside the gene matches: 4. The CDR3 totals 16 residues. From germline, CDR1 is SNHLY and CDR2 FYNNEI. The CDR3 region is CASSGLAGGLTGELFF. CDR3 nucleotides: TGTGCCAGCAGTGGACTAGCGGGGGGTCTTACCGGGGAGCTGTTTTTT.

The chain joins TRBV10-3 to TRBJ1-4; D is possibly TRBD1 (5 bases). Germline V CDR1 and CDR2: ENHRY, SYGVKD. Trimming took 5 bases from V and 9 from J, leaving 13 bases between them. The CDR3 contains 13 residues. The CDR3 loop reads CAISNDSGQKLFF. CDR3 nucleotide sequence: TGTGCCATCAGTAACGACAGTGGTCAAAAACTGTTTTTT.

This chain links TRBV6-1 with TRBJ1-1, with 8 bases fitting TRBD1. The CDR3 spans 14 residues. Trimming cost V 3 bases and J 5 bases; bases outside gene matches: 5. CDR1 is MNHNS and CDR2 is SASEGT in the germline V gene. The CDR3 protein is CASSETGVVTEAFF. Written as DNA, the CDR3 is TGTGCCAGCAGTGAGACAGGGGTAGTTACTGAAGCTTTCTTT.

This chain joins TRBV4-3 and TRBJ1-3; D is perhaps TRBD1 (6 bases). Trimming pared 0 bases from V and 2 bases from J, leaving 14 bases between. Germline V gene sequence: CDR1 LGHNA, CDR2 YSLEER. CDR3 length: 17 amino acids. The CDR3 reads CASSQDLGHRAGNTIYF. The CDR3 bases are TGCGCCAGCAGCCAAGATTTGGGCCACAGGGCTGGAAACACCATATATTTT.

The J gene is TRBJ1-6, the V gene TRBV5-6; 12 bases match TRBD1. V lost 4 bases and J lost 7; bases outside the gene matches: 3. This CDR3 region has 15 residues. The germline V gene has CDR1 SGHDT and CDR2 YYEEEE. The DNA of the CDR3 is TGTGCCAGCAGCGGGGGACAGGGGGCGAATTCACCCCTCCACTTT. It encodes CASSGGQGANSPLHF.

The rearrangement links TRBV13 to TRBJ1-6, with unresolved D. Trimming removed 8 bases from V and 9 bases from J, with 14 bases in between. CDR1 and CDR2 from the germline V gene are PRHDT and FYEKMQ (reference sequence). The CDR3 sequence is 13 residues long. CDR3 coding DNA: TGTGCCAGCCTAACGGTTTTTATTTCACCCCTCCACTTT. Translating it yields CASLTVFISPLHF.

The genes are TRBV5-4 and TRBJ2-5, with D maybe TRBD2 (6 bases). V was trimmed by 2 bases and J by 4 bases, leaving 18 bases between them. Looked up from germline, CDR1 is SGHNT and CDR2 is YYREEE (reference sequence). The CDR3 sequence is 16 residues long. The CDR3 nucleotides are TGTGCCAGCAGCTTACCCGGTCCAGGAGGGATAGAGACCCAGTACTTC. Its translation is CASSLPGPGGIETQYF.